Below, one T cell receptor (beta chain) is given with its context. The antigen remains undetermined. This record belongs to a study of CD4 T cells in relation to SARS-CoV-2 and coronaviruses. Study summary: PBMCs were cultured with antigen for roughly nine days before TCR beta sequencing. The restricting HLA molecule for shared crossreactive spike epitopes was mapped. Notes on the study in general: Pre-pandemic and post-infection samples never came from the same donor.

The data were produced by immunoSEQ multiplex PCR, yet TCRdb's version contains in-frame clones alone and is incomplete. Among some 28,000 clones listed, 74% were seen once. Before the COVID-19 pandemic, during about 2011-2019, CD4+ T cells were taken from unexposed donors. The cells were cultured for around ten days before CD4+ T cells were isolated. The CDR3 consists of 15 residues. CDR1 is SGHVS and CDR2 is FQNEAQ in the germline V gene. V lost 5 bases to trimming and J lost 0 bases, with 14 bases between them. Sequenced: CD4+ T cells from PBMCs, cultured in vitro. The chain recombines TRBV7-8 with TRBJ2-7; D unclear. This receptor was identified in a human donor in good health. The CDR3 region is CASSDVFTGSYEQYF. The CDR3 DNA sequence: TGTGCCAGCAGCGACGTCTTTACTGGCTCCTACGAGCAGTACTTC.